These T cell receptor beta chains were read from a single sample in a study of shared clonotypes between healthy human individuals. TCRdb keeps only in-frame clones here, not all; method: immunoSEQ multiplex PCR. This sample yields about 2,500,000 clones, of which around nine tenths are seen a single time; 0.14% belongs to the top ten. The source material was naive CD4+ T cells sorted from blood. Every receptor here comes from a man aged 18 to 30 in good health. The CDR3 runs from the conserved cysteine through the conserved F or W. A D gene is named only where the DNA matches it firmly. Size is omitted from some rows. Given values are once, few, many or a class for expanded clones.

TRBV18	TRBJ1-6	.	.	CASSPQGFLNSPLHF	TGTGCCAGCTCACCTCAGGGGTTCCTGAATTCACCCCTCCACTTT
TRBV4-3	TRBJ1-2	TRBD1	few	CASSQADRASGYTF	TGCGCCAGCAGCCAAGCGGACAGGGCCTCTGGCTACACCTTC
TRBV10-2	TRBJ2-3	TRBD2	.	CASSGAGLGFRDTQYF	TGCGCCAGCAGTGGTGCGGGACTAGGGTTCCGAGATACGCAGTATTTT
TRBV9	TRBJ2-4	TRBD1	.	CASSPQETGVLSIQYF	TGTGCCAGCAGCCCCCAAGAAACAGGGGTCCTCAGCATTCAGTACTTC
TRBV27	TRBJ2-7	TRBD2	.	CASSLRGGHYEQYF	TGTGCCAGCAGTTTACGGGGGGGGCACTACGAGCAGTACTTC
TRBV15	TRBJ2-5	TRBD1	.	CATSTTGYATQYF	TGTGCCACCAGCACGACAGGGTACGCGACCCAGTACTTC
TRBV27	TRBJ1-5	.	few	CASRRGNQPQHF	TGTGCCAGCAGAAGGGGGAATCAGCCCCAGCATTTT
TRBV10-3	TRBJ2-7	.	.	CAIRGPSSYEQYF	TGTGCCATCCGCGGGCCAAGCTCCTACGAGCAGTACTTC
TRBV19	TRBJ1-6	.	.	CASTPGEGRNSPLHF	TGTGCCAGTACCCCCGGGGAGGGACGGAATTCACCCCTCCACTTT
TRBV7-2	TRBJ2-3	TRBD1	.	CASSYRTGADTQYF	TGTGCCAGCAGCTACCGGACAGGGGCAGATACGCAGTATTTT
TRBV7-2	TRBJ2-1	TRBD1	.	CASSTPGQGSYNEQFF	TGTGCCAGCAGCACTCCGGGACAGGGTTCCTACAATGAGCAGTTCTTC
TRBV12-1	TRBJ1-2	.	.	CASSLPDRKGYGYTF	TGTGCCAGCAGCCTACCTGACAGGAAAGGCTATGGCTACACCTTC
TRBV5-1	TRBJ2-7	.	.	CASSLRTESSYEQYF	TGCGCCAGCAGCCTAAGGACCGAGAGCTCCTACGAGCAGTACTTC
TRBV6-5	TRBJ1-3	.	.	CASASGIPGNTIYF	TGTGCCAGCGCCTCGGGGATCCCTGGAAACACCATATATTTT
TRBV7-9	TRBJ2-7	.	.	CASSYTSAEQYF	TGTGCCAGCAGTTACACCTCGGCAGAGCAGTACTTC
TRBV10-3	TRBJ1-1	.	once	CAISETETTEAFF	TGTGCCATCAGTGAGACAGAAACCACTGAAGCTTTCTTT
TRBV5-1	TRBJ1-6	TRBD1	.	CASSTEIDRGSYNSPLHF	TGCGCCAGCAGCACCGAGATTGACAGGGGGTCGTATAATTCACCCCTCCACTTT
TRBV5-1	TRBJ1-4	.	.	CASSLAGAAGEKLFF	TGCGCCAGCAGCTTGGCCGGGGCGGCGGGTGAAAAACTGTTTTTT
TRBV7-2	TRBJ2-7	.	.	CASSLEAGGPTEQYF	TGTGCCAGCAGCTTAGAGGCCGGGGGGCCCACCGAGCAGTACTTC
TRBV4-1	TRBJ1-2	.	.	CASSQRSTYYGYTF	TGCGCCAGCAGCCAAAGGTCGACCTACTATGGCTACACCTTC
TRBV28	TRBJ2-1	.	.	CASRKDPNEQFF	TGTGCCAGCAGGAAGGACCCCAATGAGCAGTTCTTC
TRBV7-6	TRBJ2-2	.	.	CASSTYDSYTGELFF	TGTGCCAGCAGCACATATGACAGCTACACCGGGGAGCTGTTTTTT
TRBV10-3	TRBJ2-3	TRBD2	.	CAISAGLALVDTQYF	TGTGCCATCAGCGCGGGACTAGCTCTCGTAGATACGCAGTATTTT
TRBV4-3	TRBJ1-2	TRBD1	.	CASSLWTGDLSGYTF	TGCGCCAGCAGCCTGTGGACAGGGGACCTCTCTGGCTACACCTTC
TRBV6-4	TRBJ2-1	TRBD1	.	CASTNQDRGHNEQFF	TGTGCCAGCACCAACCAGGACAGGGGCCACAATGAGCAGTTCTTC
TRBV6-5	TRBJ1-3	TRBD1	.	CATRDRGSGNTIYF	TGTGCCACCCGGGACAGGGGCTCTGGAAACACCATATATTTT
TRBV6-5	TRBJ2-3	TRBD2	once	CASSRLAGVADTQYF	TGTGCCAGCAGCAGACTAGCGGGAGTAGCAGATACGCAGTATTTT
TRBV6-5	TRBJ1-2	.	.	CASSSRDGRGYTF	TGTGCCAGCAGTTCGAGGGACGGACGAGGCTACACCTTC
TRBV19	TRBJ2-3	.	.	CASSMGGAATDTQYF	TGTGCCAGTAGTATGGGGGGGGCCGCCACAGATACGCAGTATTTT
TRBV4-3	TRBJ1-1	TRBD1	.	CASRPTGGTEAFF	TGCGCCAGCAGGCCGACAGGGGGAACTGAAGCTTTCTTT
TRBV30	TRBJ1-6	TRBD1	once	CAWSQGQGISSYNSPLHF	TGTGCCTGGAGTCAGGGACAGGGAATTAGCTCCTATAATTCACCCCTCCACTTT
TRBV7-6	TRBJ2-7	TRBD1	once	CASSLGPGQGVYEQYF	TGTGCCAGCAGCTTAGGACCGGGACAGGGTGTATACGAGCAGTACTTC
TRBV30	TRBJ1-1	.	.	CAWSKTAGERAFF	TGTGCCTGGAGTAAGACAGCGGGTGAGAGGGCTTTCTTT
TRBV7-2	TRBJ2-6	.	.	CASSLGSQGGANVLTF	TGTGCCAGCAGCTTAGGGAGTCAAGGTGGGGCCAACGTCCTGACTTTC
TRBV7-8	TRBJ1-2	.	.	CASSWTVYGYTF	TGTGCCAGCAGCTGGACAGTCTATGGCTACACCTTC